This TCR beta chain was recovered during a study of cytomegalovirus exposure and HLA in healthy donors. The PCR had 60 Vbeta and 13 Jbeta primers. Profiling relied on immunoSEQ multiplex PCR, and the TCRdb table lists in-frame clones only, not all of them. The data show about 190,000 clones, with approximately 84% seen just once and less than 4.5% held by the top ten. Sequencing input: PBMCs. This receptor was obtained from a man in his fifties or sixties in good health and CMV-seronegative.

CDR3 in DNA: TGTGCCAGCAGCCTTCTACAGGGAGCTGAAGCTTTCTTT. Protein: CASSLLQGAEAFF. The gene calls are TRBV11-2 and TRBJ1-1; weak D call: TRBD1 (6 bases). Germline CDR1 is SGHAT and CDR2 is FQNNGV. The CDR3 spans 13 residues. V shed 5 bases and J shed 6 bases, with 13 bases lying between them.